Following are 21 T cell receptor beta chains from one sample sequenced in a study of regulatory T cells in long-lasting Graves disease. Time point specified: newly diagnosed GD, antithyroid drugs for less than 3 months. Preparation of the TCR library used RNA extracted from PBMCs. To make TCR beta libraries, researchers used iRepertoire HTBI primers and Arm-PCR of CDR3 regions. One entry per CDR3 protein, called by TCRdb with MiXCR from the multiplex PCR reads. The sample records around 460,000 distinct CDR3 sequences, 11% to 15% being singletons. This same sample was also taken into another study, of T cells in Graves' hyperthyroidism and ophthalmopathy.

The starting material was peripheral blood mononuclear cells (PBMCs), obtained at new diagnosis, from a patient treated with antithyroid drugs. These receptors were collected from a woman between 45 and 60 years old with Graves disease.

This clonotype was found many times. The chain joins TRBV2 to TRBJ2-7; TRBD1 agrees at 8 bases. The V and J ends lost 5 bases and 3 bases, in that order; junction bases with no gene match: 9. Per germline, CDR1 SNHLY and CDR2 FYNNEI. This CDR3 is built from 15 residues. The CDR3 loop reads CASSTPDRDVYEQYF. The CDR3 DNA follows: TGTGCCAGCAGTACTCCGGACAGGGATGTCTACGAGCAGTACTTC.

The CDR3 DNA is TGTGCCAGCAGTTGGAGTGATGTATGGAATGAGCAGTTCTTC. This translates into CASSWSDVWNEQFF. The rearrangement uses TRBV7-6 and TRBJ2-1; D remains unclear. Per the germline V gene, CDR1 is SGHVS and CDR2 is FNYEAQ. CDR3 length: 14 amino acids. V gave up 6 bases and J gave up 7 bases, with 16 bases separating them.

This clonotype was seen a handful of times. The chain uses TRBV7-3 and TRBJ2-2, with D unresolved. The length of the CDR3 is 14 residues. The germline gives CDR1 SGHTA, CDR2 FQGTGA. V lost 4 bases and J 0 bases, leaving 6 bases between the germline ends. The chain's CDR3 is CASSSPSNTGELFF. DNA of the CDR3: TGTGCCAGCAGCTCGCCCTCGAACACCGGGGAGCTGTTTTTT.

This clonotype was seen at least ten times. The chain carries TRBV28 and TRBJ1-5; no definite D call. Trimming stripped 2 bases from V and 7 bases from J, with 18 bases between. The CDR3 consists of 16 residues. Looked up from germline, CDR1 is MDHEN and CDR2 is SYDVKM. CDR3: CASSLAGGSGWQPQHF. Here the CDR3 DNA reads TGTGCCAGCAGTTTAGCCGGAGGGTCGGGGTGGCAGCCCCAGCATTTT.

This clonotype has a count of ten or more. The chain is built from TRBV19 and TRBJ2-5; TRBD2 aligns across 9 bases. Per the germline V gene, CDR1 is LNHDA and CDR2 is SQIVND (reference sequence). Trimming removed 3 bases from V and 1 base from J; junction bases left unmatched: 0. This CDR3 spans 14 amino acids. The chain's CDR3 is CASSMTSGQETQYF. In DNA form, the CDR3 reads TGTGCCAGTAGTATGACTAGCGGCCAAGAGACCCAGTACTTC.

As concerns this clonotype: Possible read error: a much larger clone is one base away. The chain uses TRBV2 and TRBJ1-6; D is perhaps TRBD1 (6 bases). The CDR3 spans 15 residues. The V gene's germline CDR1 is SNHLY and CDR2 FYNNEI. Trimming stripped 3 bases from V and 6 bases from J, with 12 bases between. In DNA form, the CDR3 reads TGTGCCAGCAGTGAGGGGGGCGACGGTAATTCACCCCTCCACTTT. It is translated as CASSEGGDGNSPLHF.

This clonotype was observed many times. The chain has TRBV28 and TRBJ2-2; D is possibly TRBD2 (5 bases). Deletions cut 5 bases from V and 1 base from J, with 14 bases between. CDR1 and CDR2 (germline): MDHEN, SYDVKM. The CDR3 has 16 residues. In DNA, the CDR3 is TGTGCCAGCAGTACAAATCGCGGGCTGAACACCGGGGAGCTGTTTTTT. Encoded protein: CASSTNRGLNTGELFF.

At least ten counts were recorded for this clonotype. CDR3: CASSDPGQLQETQYF. In nucleotides, the CDR3 is TGTGCCAGCAGTGACCCTGGACAGCTCCAAGAGACCCAGTACTTC. This chain uses TRBV25-1 with TRBJ2-5; D is perhaps TRBD1 (6 bases). Per the germline V gene, CDR1 is MGHDK and CDR2 is SYGVNS. The CDR3 covers 15 residues. Between the trimmed V and J ends, which lost 3 bases and 1 base, there was a span of 12 bases.

This clonotype was seen ten or more times. This chain links TRBV11-2 with TRBJ1-3, with 12 positions matching TRBD1. The germline CDR1 and CDR2 sequences are SGHAT and FQNNGV. The CDR3 length is 16 residues. J was trimmed by 4 bases and V by 5 bases; bases with no gene match: 6. The CDR3 coding sequence is TGTGCCAGCAGCACGGGACAGGGGGCGTACGGAAACACCATATATTTT. Protein: CASSTGQGAYGNTIYF.

A few counts support this clonotype. V gene TRBV29-1 combines with J gene TRBJ2-3; D gene uncertain. Trimming stripped 7 bases from V and 5 bases from J, with 16 bases between. The CDR3 totals 13 residues. Germline values: CDR1 SQVTM, CDR2 ANQGSEA. In nucleotides, the CDR3 is TGCAGCGCTGGGTGGTCTCCGAAAGATACGCAGTATTTT. As protein: CSAGWSPKDTQYF.

This clonotype was observed many times. The chain couples TRBV29-1 to TRBJ2-5; 7 bases are a match to TRBD2. J was trimmed by 5 bases and V by 1 base; bases with no gene match: 1. The V gene's germline CDR1 is SQVTM and CDR2 ANQGSEA. The CDR3 consists of 12 residues. The CDR3 coding sequence is TGCAGCGTTGAAGGCGGGAGTGAGACCCAGTACTTC. This encodes CSVEGGSETQYF.

This clonotype occurred many times. The genes are TRBV20-1 and TRBJ2-7; 9 bases map to TRBD2. From germline, CDR1 is DFQATT and CDR2 SNEGSKA (reference sequence). Germline trimming cut 5 bases from V and 3 bases from J; bases unmatched to any gene: 5. The CDR3 totals 13 residues. The CDR3 coding sequence is TGCAGTGCTCCACTAGCGGGTCGCTACGAGCAGTACTTC. The encoded protein is CSAPLAGRYEQYF.

This clonotype was seen many times. The chain uses TRBV18 and TRBJ2-5; no reliable D call. The germline gives CDR1 KGHSH, CDR2 LQKENI. The CDR3 length is 13 residues. V lost 0 bases and J 3 bases, leaving 5 bases between the germline ends. The CDR3 is CASSPPGKETQYF. Written as DNA, the CDR3 is TGTGCCAGCTCACCACCGGGCAAAGAGACCCAGTACTTC.

The chain has TRBV5-1 and TRBJ2-3; tentatively, D is TRBD1 or TRBD2 (5 bases each). Germline CDR1 is SGHRS and CDR2 is YFSETQ. Trimming shortened V by 5 bases and J by 3 bases, and 16 bases separated the two germline ends. The length of the CDR3 is 15 residues. The CDR3 is CASRADPGFTDTQYF. CDR3 sequence (DNA): TGCGCCAGCAGAGCGGACCCAGGGTTTACAGATACGCAGTATTTT.

A few counts support this clonotype. The chain employs TRBV12-3 or TRBV12-4 and TRBJ2-2; D possibly corresponds to TRBD1 (6 bases). CDR3 length equals 13 residues. Trimming left V 7 bases short and J 6 bases short, with 12 bases between. The CDR3 reads CASTEPGAGELFF. As DNA, the CDR3 is TGTGCCAGCACCGAGCCAGGGGCCGGGGAGCTGTTTTTT.

This clonotype was counted at least ten times. This chain connects TRBV6-1 to TRBJ1-3, with 8 positions matching TRBD1. The germline V gene has CDR1 MNHNS and CDR2 SASEGT. The J segment lost 4 bases and the V segment lost 10 bases, leaving 6 bases of the junction unmatched. The CDR3 runs 13 residues. CDR3: CATEDRAGNTIYF. DNA for the CDR3: TGTGCCACCGAGGACAGGGCAGGAAACACCATATATTTT.

This clonotype was seen ten or more times. V gene TRBV6-1 combines with J gene TRBJ2-7; 8 bases align to TRBD1. The CDR3 covers 16 residues. With 0 bases clipped from V and 7 bases from J, the junction kept 11 bases outside the gene matches. Germline V gives CDR1 MNHNS, CDR2 SASEGT. CDR3 coding DNA: TGTGCCAGCAGTGAAGCGCTAGGACAGGGCGCGGGGGAGCAGTACTTC. The encoded protein is CASSEALGQGAGEQYF.

This clonotype appeared many times. J is TRBJ1-5 and V is TRBV28; possibly TRBD1 for D (5 bases). The CDR3 consists of 15 residues. CDR1 is MDHEN, CDR2 SYDVKM, per germline. V gave up 7 bases and J gave up 5 bases, with 18 bases separating them. The CDR3 region has the DNA TGTGCCAGCACCCCGGTGTTAAAGGGACATCAGCCCCAGCATTTT. This sequence encodes CASTPVLKGHQPQHF. The whole variable domain, remainder taken from reference TRBV28 and TRBJ1-5, is DVKVTQSSRYLVKRTGEKVFLECVQDMDHENMFWYRQDPGLGLRLIYFSYDVKMKEKGDIPEGYSVSREKKERFSLILESASTNQTSMYLCASTPVLKGHQPQHFGDGTRLSIL.

This clonotype was recorded at least ten times. The J gene is TRBJ2-3, the V gene TRBV30; a weak D match, TRBD1 (6 bases). The CDR3 loop spans 14 amino acids. Germline values: CDR1 GTSNPN, CDR2 SVGIG (reference sequence). V lost 4 bases and J lost 2, with 13 bases in between. CDR3 nucleotides: TGTGCCTGGATCAGGGGTAGCTTCACAGATACGCAGTATTTT. Encoded protein: CAWIRGSFTDTQYF.

Only a few counts were recorded for this clonotype. This chain connects TRBV10-3 to TRBJ1-5, with a weak D call TRBD1 (6 bases). V was trimmed by 4 bases and J by 3 bases, leaving 10 bases between them. Germline V lookup: CDR1 ENHRY, CDR2 SYGVKD. The CDR3 has 14 amino acids. CDR3 region: CAISAAGDNQPQHF. The CDR3 region has the DNA TGTGCCATCAGTGCTGCAGGGGACAATCAGCCCCAGCATTTT.

A remark on this clonotype: Germline and junction disagree at one end, which may indicate a read error. This rearrangement joins TRBV7-9 to TRBJ2-5, with unresolved D. The CDR3 spans 14 residues. Germline V gene lookup returns CDR1 SEHNR and CDR2 FQNEAQ (reference sequence). The CDR3 reads CATRIRFGQEAQYF. CDR3 in DNA: TGTGCCACACGAATCAGGTTTGGTCAAGAGGCCCAGTACTTC.